These 3 T cell receptor beta chains came from one sample sequenced in a study of molecular identifiers for immune sequencing clone quantification. TCRdb processed the PCR reads anew with MiXCR; each CDR3 protein has one entry. The data show under 600,000 distinct CDR3 sequences, roughly a fifth seen once. Material: naive CD8+ T cells from blood, with Jurkat cell RNA spiked in. Subset: FACS-sorted CD8+CD4-CCR7+CD45RA+ naive T cells. These receptors all come from a human donor in good health. Some libraries in this study had Jurkat cell RNA spiked in.

Comment on this clonotype: Being one base from a much bigger clone, this may be a read error. J is TRBJ2-4 and V is TRBV4-3; D is unclear. The CDR3 covers 15 residues. Germline CDR1 reads LGHNA; CDR2 reads YSLEER. The CDR3 sequence is CASSQGNPAKNVQYF. CDR3 DNA sequence: TGCGCCAGCAGCCAAGGAAATCCAGCCAAAAACGTTCAGTACTTC.

Ten or more counts support this clonotype. The chain couples TRBV12-3 or TRBV12-4 to TRBJ2-4, with D perhaps TRBD2 (6 bases). V dropped 3 bases and J dropped 2 bases, with 20 bases sitting between them. This CDR3 contains 18 residues. The CDR3 nucleotides read TGTGCCAGCAGTTTTGGGGAGGTACCAACTTCGACCAAAAACATTCAGTACTTC. It yields the protein CASSFGEVPTSTKNIQYF.

This clonotype came up many times. V usage is TRBV6-5 and J usage is TRBJ2-7, with 8 bases aligning to TRBD1. The CDR3 has 16 residues. The J segment lost 0 bases and the V segment lost 0 bases, leaving 4 bases of the junction unmatched. Germline-derived CDR1 and CDR2 are MNHEY and SVGAGI. The CDR3 region has the DNA TGTGCCAGCAGTTACTCTCGACAGGGGCACTCCTACGAGCAGTACTTC. This gives the protein CASSYSRQGHSYEQYF.